This T cell receptor (beta chain) was sequenced for a study of shared clonotypes between healthy human individuals. The data were produced by immunoSEQ multiplex PCR, yet TCRdb's version contains in-frame clones alone and is incomplete. The sample holds roughly 2 million clones, nearly 97% seen once. Study-wide points: A reduction in generation probabilities was seen for non-shared clonotypes relative to those shared by all four donors. Of the naive CD4 clonotypes, 4% to 5% were shared across a handful of donors.

This CDR3 has 13 amino acids. Trimming pared 3 bases from V and 0 bases from J, leaving 5 bases between. Germline V gene data show CDR1 as KGHSH and CDR2 as LQKENI. In its sample, this clone was seen a few times. Its antigen is undetermined. This sample includes further DNA sequences coding for the same CDR3. The source of this sequence is a man aged 18 to 29 in good health. The sequenced sample consisted of naive CD4+ T cells sorted from blood. As to subset: CD45RA+ positively selected. The chain couples TRBV18 to TRBJ1-1, with D hard to call. The CDR3 loop reads CASSPAMNTEAFF. In DNA form, the CDR3 reads TGTGCCAGCTCACCCGCCATGAACACTGAAGCTTTCTTT. The full variable domain, rest sourced from reference TRBV18 and TRBJ1-1, is NAGVMQNPRHLVRRRGQEARLRCSPMKGHSHVYWYRQLPEEGLKFMVYLQKENIIDESGMPKERFSAEFPKEGPSILRIQQVVRGDSAAYFCASSPAMNTEAFFGQGTRLTVV.